The rows below give T cell receptor beta chains drawn from one sample of a study of T cells in Graves' hyperthyroidism and ophthalmopathy. Each CDR3 protein is one row after TCRdb ran MiXCR on the multiplex PCR reads. The table records about 710,000 distinct CDR3 sequences, 16% of them present only once. Sequenced sample: blood. The receptors derive from a man younger than 30 with Graves' hyperthyroidism. The CDR3 runs from the conserved cysteine through the conserved F or W. The D gene is left open where the match is weak. A clone size is listed for some rows: how often the clone was seen (once, few, many), or a class if it is expanded.

d_call: .
clone_size: .
v_call: TRBV28
j_call: TRBJ1-2
cdr3_aa: CASSSGPGQNYGYTF
cdr3_nt: TGTGCCAGCAGTTCTGGCCCCGGACAGAACTATGGCTACACCTTC

d_call: .
clone_size: .
v_call: TRBV20-1
j_call: TRBJ2-3
cdr3_aa: CLSEGGDTQYF
cdr3_nt: TGCCTGTCCGAGGGCGGAGATACGCAGTATTTT

d_call: .
clone_size: many
v_call: TRBV10-3
j_call: TRBJ2-7
cdr3_aa: CAISDPTTGTSSYEQYF
cdr3_nt: TGTGCCATCAGTGATCCGACTACAGGGACGAGCTCCTACGAGCAGTACTTC

d_call: .
clone_size: many
v_call: TRBV30
j_call: TRBJ1-1
cdr3_aa: CAWSAGQITEAFF
cdr3_nt: TGTGCCTGGAGTGCGGGACAAATTACCGAAGCTTTCTTT

d_call: .
clone_size: many
v_call: TRBV6-1
j_call: TRBJ2-4
cdr3_aa: CASKSPGLRGIQYF
cdr3_nt: TGTGCCAGTAAGAGCCCGGGACTTCGAGGCATTCAGTACTTC

d_call: .
clone_size: many
v_call: TRBV29-1
j_call: TRBJ2-5
cdr3_aa: CSVEGQGGETQYF
cdr3_nt: TGCAGCGTTGAAGGCCAGGGTGGAGAGACCCAGTACTTC

d_call: TRBD2
clone_size: .
v_call: TRBV20-1
j_call: TRBJ2-1
cdr3_aa: CSASMTSGDIYNEQFF
cdr3_nt: TGCAGTGCTAGTATGACTAGCGGGGACATCTACAATGAGCAGTTCTTC

d_call: .
clone_size: few
v_call: TRBV14
j_call: TRBJ2-3
cdr3_aa: CASSQVFADTQYF
cdr3_nt: TGTGCCAGCAGCCAAGTATTCGCAGATACGCAGTATTTT

d_call: .
clone_size: many
v_call: TRBV30
j_call: TRBJ2-7
cdr3_aa: CAWSDGPGRDEQYF
cdr3_nt: TGTGCCTGGAGTGACGGACCGGGAAGGGACGAGCAGTACTTC

d_call: TRBD1
clone_size: many
v_call: TRBV2
j_call: TRBJ1-1
cdr3_aa: CASSDDRANTEAFF
cdr3_nt: TGTGCCAGCAGTGATGACAGGGCGAACACTGAAGCTTTCTTT

d_call: .
clone_size: few
v_call: TRBV27
j_call: TRBJ2-3
cdr3_aa: CASIRGDTQYF
cdr3_nt: TGTGCCAGCATTCGGGGAGATACGCAGTATTTT

d_call: .
clone_size: .
v_call: TRBV7-2
j_call: TRBJ2-2
cdr3_aa: CASSLFSRVPNTGELFF
cdr3_nt: TGTGCCAGCAGCTTATTTAGCAGGGTTCCGAACACCGGGGAGCTGTTTTTT

d_call: .
clone_size: .
v_call: TRBV19
j_call: TRBJ2-1
cdr3_aa: CASSITGVGNEQFF
cdr3_nt: TGTGCCAGTAGTATCACGGGAGTTGGCAATGAGCAGTTCTTC

d_call: .
clone_size: many
v_call: TRBV24-1
j_call: TRBJ2-3
cdr3_aa: CATSDFKGDPTDTQYF
cdr3_nt: TGTGCCACCAGTGATTTTAAGGGGGACCCCACAGATACGCAGTATTTT

d_call: .
clone_size: .
v_call: TRBV11-2
j_call: TRBJ1-2
cdr3_aa: CASSLEFQGSGYTF
cdr3_nt: TGTGCCAGCAGCTTAGAATTTCAGGGTAGTGGCTACACCTTC

d_call: .
clone_size: .
v_call: TRBV12-3/TRBV12-4
j_call: TRBJ1-4
cdr3_aa: CASSPRRWISNEKLFF
cdr3_nt: TGTGCCAGCAGCCCCCGAAGGTGGATATCTAATGAAAAACTGTTTTTT

d_call: .
clone_size: .
v_call: TRBV7-3
j_call: TRBJ2-1
cdr3_aa: CASSFTPGLWDEQFF
cdr3_nt: TGTGCCAGCAGCTTCACCCCGGGCCTCTGGGATGAGCAGTTCTTC

d_call: .
clone_size: .
v_call: TRBV18
j_call: TRBJ1-1
cdr3_aa: CASSPPAGALPSETEAFF
cdr3_nt: TGTGCCAGCTCACCACCGGCGGGGGCTCTACCCTCGGAAACTGAAGCTTTCTTT

d_call: .
clone_size: .
v_call: TRBV24-1
j_call: TRBJ1-2
cdr3_aa: CATSDSPGPLYGYTF
cdr3_nt: TGTGCCACCAGTGATTCGCCGGGTCCGCTTTATGGCTACACCTTC

d_call: .
clone_size: few
v_call: TRBV7-9
j_call: TRBJ2-7
cdr3_aa: CASSLAWTEYEQYF
cdr3_nt: TGTGCCAGCAGCTTAGCCTGGACAGAATACGAGCAGTACTTC

d_call: .
clone_size: few
v_call: TRBV11-2
j_call: TRBJ2-3
cdr3_aa: CASSLEVTTDTQYF
cdr3_nt: TGTGCCAGCAGCTTAGAGGTCACAACAGATACGCAGTATTTT

d_call: .
clone_size: .
v_call: TRBV7-2
j_call: TRBJ2-7
cdr3_aa: CASSYSSASSYEQYF
cdr3_nt: TGTGCCAGCAGCTACTCTAGCGCGAGCTCCTACGAGCAGTACTTC

d_call: TRBD2
clone_size: few
v_call: TRBV20-1
j_call: TRBJ2-1
cdr3_aa: CSAGTSGRSNEQFF
cdr3_nt: TGCAGTGCTGGGACTAGCGGGAGATCGAATGAGCAGTTCTTC

d_call: .
clone_size: .
v_call: TRBV7-3
j_call: TRBJ2-3
cdr3_aa: CASSSPGRGDTQYF
cdr3_nt: TGTGCCAGCAGCTCCCCAGGGAGGGGGGATACGCAGTATTTT

d_call: .
clone_size: few
v_call: TRBV18
j_call: TRBJ2-1
cdr3_aa: CASSPPGRVGYNEQFF
cdr3_nt: TGTGCCAGCTCACCACCGGGCAGGGTGGGGTACAATGAGCAGTTCTTC

d_call: .
clone_size: many
v_call: TRBV12-3/TRBV12-4
j_call: TRBJ2-1
cdr3_aa: CASSFTGLHNEQFF
cdr3_nt: TGTGCCAGCAGTTTTACGGGTCTACACAATGAGCAGTTCTTC

d_call: .
clone_size: few
v_call: TRBV4-1
j_call: TRBJ2-7
cdr3_aa: CASSPFPTGTDYEQYF
cdr3_nt: TGCGCCAGCAGCCCCTTCCCAACCGGGACTGATTACGAGCAGTACTTC

d_call: .
clone_size: many
v_call: TRBV20-1
j_call: TRBJ1-4
cdr3_aa: CSATGRGNEKLFF
cdr3_nt: TGCAGTGCTACAGGGAGAGGGAATGAAAAACTGTTTTTT

d_call: TRBD2
clone_size: many
v_call: TRBV27
j_call: TRBJ2-7
cdr3_aa: CASSGGRGYEQYF
cdr3_nt: TGTGCCAGCAGTGGAGGGAGGGGCTACGAGCAGTACTTC

d_call: .
clone_size: .
v_call: TRBV11-2
j_call: TRBJ1-1
cdr3_aa: CASSLGQINTEAFF
cdr3_nt: TGTGCCAGCAGCTTAGGACAGATAAACACTGAAGCTTTCTTT

d_call: .
clone_size: many
v_call: TRBV3-1
j_call: TRBJ1-1
cdr3_aa: CASSPQIIGVNTEAFF
cdr3_nt: TGTGCCAGCAGCCCACAAATCATTGGGGTGAACACTGAAGCTTTCTTT

d_call: .
clone_size: .
v_call: TRBV4-1
j_call: TRBJ1-4
cdr3_aa: CASSQQGFDEKLFF
cdr3_nt: TGCGCCAGCAGCCAGCAGGGGTTTGATGAAAAACTGTTTTTT

d_call: .
clone_size: .
v_call: TRBV19
j_call: TRBJ2-2
cdr3_aa: CASTSSAYRGTGELFF
cdr3_nt: TGTGCCAGTACCTCTTCAGCATACCGGGGCACCGGGGAGCTGTTTTTT

d_call: .
clone_size: .
v_call: TRBV27
j_call: TRBJ1-1
cdr3_aa: CASRTLTGTEAFF
cdr3_nt: TGTGCCAGCCGAACCCTTACGGGCACTGAAGCTTTCTTT

d_call: TRBD1
clone_size: many
v_call: TRBV28
j_call: TRBJ2-7
cdr3_aa: CASRDYQGAYRYEQYF
cdr3_nt: TGTGCCAGCAGAGACTATCAGGGGGCGTACCGCTACGAGCAGTACTTC

d_call: .
clone_size: many
v_call: TRBV12-3/TRBV12-4
j_call: TRBJ1-5
cdr3_aa: CASSFSTGGNQPQHF
cdr3_nt: TGTGCCAGCAGTTTCTCTACAGGTGGCAATCAGCCCCAGCATTTT

d_call: .
clone_size: few
v_call: TRBV20-1
j_call: TRBJ2-7
cdr3_aa: CSAAGRNYEQYF
cdr3_nt: TGCAGTGCTGCGGGACGGAACTACGAGCAGTACTTC

d_call: .
clone_size: many
v_call: TRBV7-8
j_call: TRBJ1-1
cdr3_aa: CASSLPVGTDLNTEAFF
cdr3_nt: TGTGCCAGCAGCTTACCGGTCGGGACCGACCTGAACACTGAAGCTTTCTTT

d_call: TRBD2
clone_size: many
v_call: TRBV10-3
j_call: TRBJ2-5
cdr3_aa: CAISASWGSGGHQETQYF
cdr3_nt: TGTGCCATCAGTGCCAGCTGGGGTAGCGGGGGGCACCAAGAGACCCAGTACTTC

d_call: .
clone_size: many
v_call: TRBV7-9
j_call: TRBJ2-5
cdr3_aa: CASSTGGQETQYF
cdr3_nt: TGTGCCAGCAGCACAGGTGGCCAAGAGACCCAGTACTTC

d_call: .
clone_size: few
v_call: TRBV30
j_call: TRBJ2-3
cdr3_aa: CAWGASTDTQYF
cdr3_nt: TGTGCCTGGGGAGCTAGCACAGATACGCAGTATTTT

d_call: .
clone_size: .
v_call: TRBV28
j_call: TRBJ1-2
cdr3_aa: CASSTYSPQVDGYGYTF
cdr3_nt: TGTGCCAGCAGTACTTACTCCCCTCAGGTGGACGGATATGGCTACACCTTC

d_call: .
clone_size: many
v_call: TRBV28
j_call: TRBJ2-3
cdr3_aa: CASSSPDLILHTDTQYF
cdr3_nt: TGTGCCAGCAGTTCCCCGGACCTCATCCTTCACACAGATACGCAGTATTTT

d_call: .
clone_size: .
v_call: TRBV27
j_call: TRBJ2-4
cdr3_aa: CASGSTAAKNIQYF
cdr3_nt: TGTGCCAGCGGATCAACAGCAGCCAAAAACATTCAGTACTTC

d_call: .
clone_size: .
v_call: TRBV28
j_call: TRBJ2-7
cdr3_aa: CASSQTGFGQYF
cdr3_nt: TGTGCCAGCAGTCAAACAGGGTTTGGGCAGTACTTC

d_call: TRBD2
clone_size: many
v_call: TRBV20-1
j_call: TRBJ2-5
cdr3_aa: CSAIISGGLQETQYF
cdr3_nt: TGCAGTGCCATAATTAGCGGGGGCCTCCAAGAGACCCAGTACTTC

d_call: TRBD1
clone_size: many
v_call: TRBV29-1
j_call: TRBJ2-1
cdr3_aa: CSVDKGATEEQFF
cdr3_nt: TGCAGCGTTGATAAGGGGGCTACCGAAGAGCAGTTCTTC

d_call: .
clone_size: many
v_call: TRBV9
j_call: TRBJ2-2
cdr3_aa: CASSARVSGNTGELFF
cdr3_nt: TGTGCCAGCAGCGCCCGGGTTAGCGGGAACACCGGGGAGCTGTTTTTT

d_call: .
clone_size: few
v_call: TRBV25-1
j_call: TRBJ2-2
cdr3_aa: CASSEFGEDLLLGELFF
cdr3_nt: TGTGCCAGCAGTGAGTTCGGTGAAGATCTGTTATTGGGGGAGCTGTTTTTT

d_call: .
clone_size: many
v_call: TRBV6-1
j_call: TRBJ2-7
cdr3_aa: CASSGGQGMGYEQYF
cdr3_nt: TGTGCCAGCAGTGGGGGGCAGGGAATGGGCTACGAGCAGTACTTC

d_call: .
clone_size: .
v_call: TRBV19
j_call: TRBJ1-5
cdr3_aa: CASSFVLYSNQPQHF
cdr3_nt: TGTGCCAGTAGTTTTGTCCTGTATAGCAATCAGCCCCAGCATTTT

d_call: TRBD2
clone_size: many
v_call: TRBV11-2
j_call: TRBJ2-1
cdr3_aa: CASSLVKASGSNRDEQFF
cdr3_nt: TGTGCCAGCAGCTTAGTGAAGGCTAGCGGGAGCAATCGGGATGAGCAGTTCTTC

d_call: .
clone_size: many
v_call: TRBV18
j_call: TRBJ2-5
cdr3_aa: CASSPSGPQETQYF
cdr3_nt: TGTGCCAGCTCACCATCAGGCCCGCAAGAGACCCAGTACTTC

d_call: .
clone_size: .
v_call: TRBV20-1
j_call: TRBJ1-1
cdr3_aa: CSARPTANTEAFF
cdr3_nt: TGCAGTGCTAGACCGACCGCTAACACTGAAGCTTTCTTT

d_call: .
clone_size: .
v_call: TRBV28
j_call: TRBJ1-6
cdr3_aa: CASTGLRSPLHF
cdr3_nt: TGTGCCAGTACAGGGTTACGTTCACCCCTCCACTTT

d_call: .
clone_size: .
v_call: TRBV6-1
j_call: TRBJ2-7
cdr3_aa: CASSEVGQLYEQYF
cdr3_nt: TGTGCCAGCAGTGAAGTCGGGCAGCTCTACGAGCAGTACTTC

d_call: TRBD2
clone_size: .
v_call: TRBV11-1
j_call: TRBJ2-1
cdr3_aa: CASRLAGSTYNEQFF
cdr3_nt: TGTGCCAGCAGGTTAGCGGGAAGTACCTACAATGAGCAGTTCTTC

d_call: .
clone_size: many
v_call: TRBV30
j_call: TRBJ1-1
cdr3_aa: CAWSRQVNTEAFF
cdr3_nt: TGTGCCTGGAGTAGGCAAGTGAACACTGAAGCTTTCTTT

d_call: .
clone_size: many
v_call: TRBV27
j_call: TRBJ1-5
cdr3_aa: CASSLYPGGDQPQHF
cdr3_nt: TGTGCCAGCAGTTTATACCCAGGTGGGGATCAGCCCCAGCATTTT

d_call: TRBD1
clone_size: few
v_call: TRBV30
j_call: TRBJ2-3
cdr3_aa: CAWSDHRGDTQYF
cdr3_nt: TGTGCCTGGAGTGACCACAGGGGAGATACGCAGTATTTT